The clone carrying this TCR beta chain has a count of ten or more. TCRdb used MiXCR to reprocess the 5' RACE reads, holding one entry per CDR3 protein. Of approximately 220,000 distinct CDR3 sequences listed, 7.5% are singletons. The data derive from a study of identical twins. V dropped 5 bases and J dropped 0 bases, with 18 bases sitting between them. Germline assignment: CDR1 SGHVS and CDR2 FNYEAQ. The CDR3 runs to 17 residues. The data were also submitted as part of a second study, on yellow fever vaccine responses in identical twins.

Sequencing was carried out using memory (CD45RO+) T cells sorted from blood. The TCR comes from a woman between 18 and 30 years old in good health. The J gene is TRBJ2-3, the V gene TRBV7-6, with a possible D match to TRBD2 (6 bases). The CDR3 DNA is TGTGCCAGCAGCCGTTTCCCGTGGAGGGAAAGCACAGATACGCAGTATTTT. Translating it yields CASSRFPWRESTDTQYF.